The following is a T cell receptor (beta chain) sequence with its context. These data belong to a study of CD8 T cells in Susac syndrome. Roughly 0.45 to 1 ug RNA was reverse transcribed with random hexamers. The TCR beta CDR3 was amplified by immunoSEQ multiplex PCR across 54 Vbeta, 13 Jbeta. TCRdb fed the immunoSEQ multiplex PCR reads into MiXCR, producing one record per CDR3 protein. The sample lists approximately 180,000 distinct CDR3 sequences; approximately 93% were seen once. This sequence was found in a human donor with multiple sclerosis. The sample comprised CD4+ T cells from PBMCs.

The CDR3 sequence is CASSLDRTAAFF. CDR3 bases: TGTGCCAGCAGCCTGGACAGGACGGCAGCTTTCTTT. The genes are TRBV13 and TRBJ1-1; 7 bases line up with TRBD1. The CDR3 has 12 residues. The germline V gene encodes CDR1 PRHDT and CDR2 FYEKMQ (reference sequence). V lost 5 bases to trimming and J lost 10 bases; unmatched junction nucleotides: 7.